This T cell receptor (beta chain) originates from a study of cytomegalovirus exposure and HLA in healthy donors. In the PCR, 60 Vbeta and 13 Jbeta primers were used. TCRdb's table, derived via immunoSEQ multiplex PCR, lists solely in-frame clones and lacks some. Found here are 100,000 to 120,000 clones, approximately 67% of them singletons; the top ten hold roughly 8.3%. In regard to this clone: Germline is not matched at one junction end, which may reflect a read error.

The CDR3 contains 13 residues. Germline assignment: CDR1 SEHNR and CDR2 FQNEAQ (reference sequence). This TCR came from a man between 18 and 35 years old in good health and CMV-seropositive. The chain is built from TRBV7-9 and TRBJ2-7, with 11 nucleotides matching TRBD2. Source material: PBMCs. Here the CDR3 reads CSSSLDSSGGRHF. CDR3 bases: TGTTCCAGCAGCTTAGATTCTAGCGGGGGGCGCCACTTC.